This T cell receptor beta chain was captured by sequencing in a study of cytomegalovirus exposure and HLA in healthy donors. Primers for the PCR totalled 60 Vbeta and 13 Jbeta. Measured with immunoSEQ multiplex PCR; TCRdb has only the in-frame clones, and not every one. The data hold some 110,000 clones, with 80% observed a single time. What was sequenced was PBMCs. This sequence originates from a man under 40 in good health and CMV-seropositive.

CDR3 in amino acids: CAIQREGVNEQYF. In DNA, the CDR3 is TGTGCCATCCAAAGGGAAGGGGTCAACGAGCAGTACTTC. The chain has TRBV7-9 and TRBJ2-5; maybe TRBD1 (5 bases). The end of the DNA fits TRBJ2-7 better, so the J call may be wrong. Germline CDR1 reads SEHNR; CDR2 reads FQNEAQ (reference sequence). This CDR3 has 13 residues.